The 17 T cell receptor beta chains below were found in one sample sequenced in a study of blood T cells in healthy people across ages. It was with a sample-barcoded 5' primer and a J-beta primer mix that a second PCR of roughly 7 to 12 cycles was run. Each CDR3 protein is one row after TCRdb ran MiXCR on the 5' RACE reads. The sample carries more than 1,400,000 distinct CDR3 sequences, around 39% recorded once. The specimen was blood. These receptors all come from a woman younger than 35 in good health.

The rearrangement joins TRBV12-5 to TRBJ2-5, with D possibly being TRBD2 (5 bases). Between the trimmed V and J ends, which lost 6 bases and 5 bases, there was a span of 19 bases. The CDR3 has 15 amino acids. CDR1 and CDR2 from the germline V gene are LGHNT and FRNRAP. CDR3: CASGKGATWAETQYF. DNA of the CDR3: TGTGCTAGTGGCAAGGGAGCGACTTGGGCGGAGACCCAGTACTTC.

The rearrangement links TRBV12-3 or TRBV12-4 to TRBJ1-1; possible D gene TRBD1, 5 bases. The V gene lost 11 bases and the J gene lost 4 bases, with 17 bases spanning the gap. This CDR3 contains 13 residues. CDR3 region: CADSFYSGTEAFF. As DNA, the CDR3 is TGTGCCGACAGTTTTTATTCCGGCACTGAAGCTTTCTTT.

The chain has TRBV9 and TRBJ2-5; TRBD2 matches at 7 bases. Per germline, CDR1 SGDLS and CDR2 YYNGEE. The CDR3 sequence is 17 residues long. The V segment lost 0 bases and the J segment 1 base; nucleotides outside the gene matches: 9. The CDR3 nucleotides are TGTGCCAGCAGCGTAGGGGGCGGGGAGGGAATCCAAGAGACCCAGTACTTC. It is translated as CASSVGGGEGIQETQYF.

The chain carries TRBV19 and TRBJ2-1; 8 bases map to TRBD2. The CDR3 is 17 amino acids. The germline gives CDR1 LNHDA, CDR2 SQIVND (reference sequence). With 6 bases clipped from V and 1 base from J, the junction kept 11 bases outside the gene matches. The chain's CDR3 is CASSSQPSGSSYNEQFF. As DNA, the CDR3 is TGTGCCAGTAGCTCCCAACCAAGCGGGAGTTCCTACAATGAGCAGTTCTTC.

Points on this clonotype: An end of the junction differs from the germline gene, which may be a read error. The V call is TRBV3-1, the J call TRBJ2-7, with 8 positions matching TRBD2. Germline CDR1 is LGHDT and CDR2 is YNNKEL (reference sequence). CDR3 length equals 14 residues. The CDR3 nucleotides are TGTGCCAGCAGCCAGCGGGGTATAACCTACGGGAGGGACTTC. As protein: CASSQRGITYGRDF.

V and J are TRBV2 and TRBJ1-2; weak D call: TRBD1 (5 bases). Trimming removed 1 base at V and 5 bases at J, with 11 bases between. Germline CDR1 and CDR2: SNHLY and FYNNEI. The length of the CDR3 is 14 residues. In DNA form, the CDR3 reads TGTGCCAGCAGTGAAGTGGGAGGGGATTATGGCTACACCTTC. This encodes CASSEVGGDYGYTF.

The CDR3: CSAYGTGNYGYTF. DNA for the CDR3: TGCAGCGCCTACGGTACAGGGAACTATGGCTACACCTTC. The rearrangement joins TRBV29-1 to TRBJ1-2; D is perhaps TRBD1 (6 bases). The length of the CDR3 is 13 residues. V was pared by 7 bases and J by 2 bases, with 14 bases between. From germline, CDR1 is SQVTM and CDR2 ANQGSEA.

The V call is TRBV27, the J call TRBJ2-4, with a possible D match to TRBD2 (6 bases). TRBJ2-5 matches the DNA end more closely, so the J call is doubtful. The length of the CDR3 is 14 residues. CDR1 and CDR2 (germline): MNHEY, SMNVEV (reference sequence). CDR3 sequence reads: CASSVMGGGETQYF. The CDR3 nucleotides read TGTGCCAGCAGTGTAATGGGGGGAGGAGAGACCCAGTACTTC.

This clonotype was counted only a few times. V gene TRBV10-3 combines with J gene TRBJ2-1; tentatively, D is TRBD1 (6 bases). Germline V gene data show CDR1 as ENHRY and CDR2 as SYGVKD. V was clipped by 6 bases and J by 8 bases, with 20 bases between them. The CDR3 is 15 amino acids. Written as DNA, the CDR3 is TGTGCCATCAGAACTGCAGGGGACCGGAGAGATGAGCAGTTCTTC. Protein product: CAIRTAGDRRDEQFF.

V is TRBV20-1 and J is TRBJ2-1; 14 nucleotides align to TRBD2. Germline V gene data show CDR1 as DFQATT and CDR2 as SNEGSKA (reference sequence). CDR3 length equals 15 residues. J was trimmed by 6 bases and V by 8 bases; bases with no gene match: 9. The CDR3 DNA sequence: TGCAGTCTTTTGTCGACTAGCGGGGGGGGCAATGAGCAGTTCTTC. Translated, it gives CSLLSTSGGGNEQFF.

This clonotype was recorded a few times. The chain uses TRBV5-1 and TRBJ1-5; D is unresolved. The CDR3 has 13 residues. Germline V CDR1 and CDR2: SGHRS, YFSETQ. V was shortened by 0 bases and J by 5 bases, with 6 bases between the two germline ends. In DNA, the CDR3 is TGCGCCAGCAGCTTGGAGTTGGATCAGCCCCAGCATTTT. Translation: CASSLELDQPQHF. The full variable domain, with the rest looked up from reference TRBV5-1 and TRBJ1-5, is KAGVTQTPRYLIKTRGQQVTLSCSPISGHRSVSWYQQTPGQGLQFLFEYFSETQRNKGNFPGRFSGRQFSNSRSEMNVSTLELGDSALYLCASSLELDQPQHFGDGTRLSIL.

The rearrangement links TRBV2 to TRBJ2-1; 12 bases line up with TRBD2. Germline assignment: CDR1 SNHLY and CDR2 FYNNEI. After removal of 1 base from V and 14 bases from J, the junction contained 3 bases not matched to a gene. This CDR3 comprises 13 residues. CDR3 in amino acids: CASSEVTSGRKFF. CDR3 sequence (DNA): TGTGCCAGCAGTGAAGTAACTAGCGGGAGGAAGTTCTTC.

This clonotype was detected a few times. This rearrangement joins TRBV6-1 to TRBJ2-6, with 7 bases identical to TRBD1. The CDR3 spans 18 residues. CDR1 and CDR2 (germline): MNHNS, SASEGT. V trimming: 6 bases; J trimming: 0 bases; junction bases outside the gene matches: 11. The CDR3 nucleotides read TGTGCCAGCAGCAGAGCCGGGACAGCCAGCTCTGGGGCCAACGTCCTGACTTTC. Translated: CASSRAGTASSGANVLTF.

This clonotype was detected only a few times. The V gene is TRBV7-2, the J gene TRBJ1-5, with a possible D match to TRBD1 (6 bases). CDR3 length equals 15 residues. The germline V gene has CDR1 SGHTA and CDR2 FQGNSA. The ends were cut back, 7 bases at V and 0 bases at J, with 13 bases in the middle. The CDR3 reads CASNQQGYSNQPQHF. CDR3 bases: TGTGCCAGCAACCAACAGGGCTATAGCAATCAGCCCCAGCATTTT.

The V call is TRBV3-1, the J call TRBJ2-7; 7 bases line up with TRBD2. This CDR3 has 15 residues. Germline CDR1 is LGHDT and CDR2 is YNNKEL (reference sequence). Germline trimming cut 8 bases from V and 2 bases from J; bases unmatched to any gene: 12. Here the CDR3 DNA reads TGTGCCAGCCGGGGTACTGGCGGGAGCCCCTACGAGCAGTACTTC. It encodes CASRGTGGSPYEQYF.

This rearrangement joins TRBV7-9 to TRBJ1-4; D may be TRBD1 (5 bases). Trimming stripped 1 base from V and 3 bases from J, with 18 bases between. Per the germline V gene, CDR1 is SEHNR and CDR2 is FQNEAQ (reference sequence). The CDR3 runs to 18 residues. CDR3 sequence (DNA): TGTGCCAGCAGCTTAGTCCTTGAGGGGCGCAGGGCTAATGAAAAACTGTTTTTT. It is translated as CASSLVLEGRRANEKLFF.

This clonotype was observed a few times. The chain recombines TRBV28 with TRBJ2-3; tentatively, D is TRBD1 (6 bases). This CDR3 comprises 12 residues. The V and J ends lost 1 base and 9 bases respectively, with 8 bases between them. The germline V gene has CDR1 MDHEN and CDR2 SYDVKM. CDR3 sequence reads: CASSLYQGTQYF. CDR3 sequence (DNA): TGTGCCAGCAGTTTATACCAGGGGACGCAGTATTTT.